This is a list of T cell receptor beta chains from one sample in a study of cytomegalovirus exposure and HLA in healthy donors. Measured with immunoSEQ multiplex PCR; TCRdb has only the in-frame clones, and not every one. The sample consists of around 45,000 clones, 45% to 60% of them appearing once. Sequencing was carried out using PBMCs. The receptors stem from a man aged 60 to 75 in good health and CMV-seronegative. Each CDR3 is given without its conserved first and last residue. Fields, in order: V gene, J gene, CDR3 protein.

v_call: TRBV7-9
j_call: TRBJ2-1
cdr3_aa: ASSQRTSVGKQF

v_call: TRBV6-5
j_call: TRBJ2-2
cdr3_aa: ASSYSRPGGTGELF

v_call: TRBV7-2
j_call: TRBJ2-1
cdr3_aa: ASSLGQAEANEQF

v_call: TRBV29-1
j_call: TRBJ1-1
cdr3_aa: SATANTEAF

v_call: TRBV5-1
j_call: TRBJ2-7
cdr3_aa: ASSLAHRTYEQY

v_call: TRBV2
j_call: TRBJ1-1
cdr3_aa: ASRDRTGGGGTEAF

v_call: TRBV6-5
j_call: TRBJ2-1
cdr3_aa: DGTGDMRVF

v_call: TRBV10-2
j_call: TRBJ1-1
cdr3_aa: ASSLTGANTEAF

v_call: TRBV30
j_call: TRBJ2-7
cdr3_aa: AWSPDKLSGSEQY

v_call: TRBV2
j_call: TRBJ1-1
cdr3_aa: ASIEDSTEAF

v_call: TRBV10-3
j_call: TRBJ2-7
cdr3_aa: AISGGTGTPYEQY

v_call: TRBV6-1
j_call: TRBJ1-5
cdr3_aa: ASRGQGSNQPQH

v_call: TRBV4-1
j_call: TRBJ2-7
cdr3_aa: ASSQAADYEQY